In this sample, the clone carrying this T cell receptor (beta chain) turned up many times. The antigen is undetermined. Each CDR3 protein is one row after TCRdb ran MiXCR on the 5' RACE reads. The sample contains a few hundred thousand distinct CDR3 sequences, roughly 8.7% of which appear only once. These data belong to a study of identical twins. The study's findings and limits: Analyses of zero insertions could be partly confounded by invariant MAIT and iNKT cells. Cross-sectional statistics, not tracking of the same donors, supported the conclusions.

The length of the CDR3 is 14 residues. Looked up from germline, CDR1 is SGHRS and CDR2 is YFSETQ. The V segment lost 4 bases and the J segment 3 bases; nucleotides outside the gene matches: 6. The same specimen was also included in a second study, on yellow fever vaccine responses in identical twins.

The chain employs TRBV5-1 and TRBJ2-5; 7 bases align to TRBD1. The material sequenced was CD8+ T cells sorted from blood. The sequence was collected from a woman between 18 and 29 years old in good health. The CDR3 DNA reads TGCGCCAGCAGCAAATATACAGGGGAAGAGACCCAGTACTTC. Translating it yields CASSKYTGEETQYF.